These 21 T cell receptor beta chains were all obtained from the same sample, sequenced in a study of shared clonotypes between healthy human individuals. Sequencing used immunoSEQ multiplex PCR; TCRdb keeps in-frame clones, though not all of them. The repertoire consists of 490,000 or so clones, with 76% occurring once and the leading ten covering over 10%. The sample consisted of PBMCs. Receptors originate from a woman aged 40-49 years in good health. Some clones in this sample may be carry-over from other donors' samples.

This chain joins TRBV27 and TRBJ1-1, with D perhaps TRBD1 (5 bases). CDR1 MNHEY and CDR2 SMNVEV come from the germline V gene (reference sequence). CDR3 length equals 15 residues. The V end was cut by 2 bases, the J end by 0 bases, with 10 bases between. CDR3 residues: CASSLNWGLNTEAFF. CDR3 bases: TGTGCCAGCAGTTTAAATTGGGGACTGAACACTGAAGCTTTCTTT.

A few counts support this clone. This chain links TRBV7-9 with TRBJ2-1, with a weak D call TRBD1 (5 bases). Germline CDR1 is SEHNR and CDR2 is FQNEAQ (reference sequence). Deletions cut 4 bases from V and 8 bases from J, with 12 bases between. This CDR3 is built from 13 residues. DNA of the CDR3: TGTGCCAGCAGCTCAGGTCTAGGGGATGAGCAGTTCTTC. It yields the protein CASSSGLGDEQFF.

This clone was seen at least ten times. This specimen includes other DNA sequences encoding the same CDR3. The V and J genes are TRBV6-6 and TRBJ2-2, with 7 bases identical to TRBD2. Germline CDR1 MNHNY, CDR2 SVGAGI (reference sequence). With 3 bases clipped from V and 1 base from J, the junction kept 5 bases outside the gene matches. The CDR3 is 16 residues long. For the CDR3, the DNA is TGTGCCAGCAGTTATAGGACTAGAATGAACACCGGGGAGCTGTTTTTT. Its protein is CASSYRTRMNTGELFF.

The rearrangement joins TRBV27 to TRBJ1-2; D is perhaps TRBD1 (6 bases). Trimming removed 4 bases from V and 8 bases from J, with 20 bases in between. Germline V gives CDR1 MNHEY, CDR2 SMNVEV (reference sequence). This CDR3 comprises 15 residues. CDR3 in amino acids: CASSSTGIPLEGYTF. CDR3 in DNA: TGTGCCAGCAGTTCAACAGGGATCCCCTTAGAGGGCTACACCTTC.

V usage is TRBV5-1 and J usage is TRBJ2-2, with a weak D call TRBD1 (5 bases). Looked up from germline, CDR1 is SGHRS and CDR2 is YFSETQ. The CDR3 has 18 residues. The V and J ends lost 0 bases and 4 bases respectively, with 19 bases between them. The CDR3 region has the DNA TGCGCCAGCAGCTTGGACAGGCCCGGTGGGTTGGGCACCGGGGAGCTGTTTTTT. Protein: CASSLDRPGGLGTGELFF.

This clone occurred once. The chain joins TRBV19 to TRBJ1-4, with a weak D call TRBD1 (6 bases). The CDR3 loop spans 15 amino acids. CDR1 is LNHDA and CDR2 is SQIVND in the germline V gene (reference sequence). V lost 5 bases to trimming and J lost 7 bases, with 17 bases between them. The CDR3 DNA is TGTGCCAGTAGTTCTCGACAGGTCGGAGGTGAAAAACTGTTTTTT. It yields the protein CASSSRQVGGEKLFF.

This chain uses TRBV7-9 with TRBJ2-1, with TRBD2 matching 11 bases. CDR1 and CDR2 from the germline V gene are SEHNR and FQNEAQ (reference sequence). The CDR3 is 16 residues long. V gave up 8 bases and J gave up 2 bases; unmatched junction bases: 8. The CDR3 loop reads CASGGLAGGTYNEQFF. The CDR3 DNA sequence: TGTGCCAGCGGGGGGCTAGCGGGAGGCACCTACAATGAGCAGTTCTTC.

The chain is built from TRBV30 and TRBJ2-7; TRBD1 is a possible D gene (5 bases). V lost 2 bases, J lost 6 bases, and 8 bases lay in between. Germline CDR1 and CDR2: GTSNPN and SVGIG (reference sequence). The CDR3 totals 11 residues. The DNA of the CDR3 is TGTGCCTGGAGTAGGGGTGGCGAGCAGTACTTC. It codes for CAWSRGGEQYF.

This clone was observed a handful of times. CDR3 DNA: TGTGCCAGCAACCGCCGGACAGGGCACACCGGGGAGCTGTTTTTT. It is translated as CASNRRTGHTGELFF. The chain has TRBV28 and TRBJ2-2, with 8 positions matching TRBD1. This CDR3 region has 15 residues. The germline gives CDR1 MDHEN, CDR2 SYDVKM. V dropped 7 bases and J dropped 3; count of bases not matched to a gene: 7.

This chain uses TRBV4-3 with TRBJ2-7, with D unclear. Trimming pared 0 bases from V and 0 bases from J, leaving 6 bases between. The germline gives CDR1 LGHNA, CDR2 YSLEER. This CDR3 region has 14 residues. CDR3 DNA sequence: TGCGCCAGCAGCCAAGATCTTACCTCCTACGAGCAGTACTTC. It translates to CASSQDLTSYEQYF.

The J gene is TRBJ2-7, the V gene TRBV2, with 8 bases identical to TRBD2. The CDR3 totals 12 residues. Germline V gene sequence: CDR1 SNHLY, CDR2 FYNNEI. Losses at the gene ends were 8 bases for V and 3 bases for J; bases not matched to a gene: 3. The CDR3, as DNA: TGTGCCAGCTCGGGACTAGTCTACGAGCAGTACTTC. Amino acid sequence: CASSGLVYEQYF.

V is TRBV7-7 and J is TRBJ2-1; 10 nucleotides line up with TRBD2. The trim removed 1 base at V and 3 bases at J, leaving 0 bases unmatched. The CDR3 contains 15 residues. Germline loops: CDR1 SSHAT, CDR2 FNYEAQ (reference sequence). The CDR3 is CASSLVAGGYNEQFF. CDR3 coding DNA: TGTGCCAGCAGCTTAGTAGCGGGAGGCTACAATGAGCAGTTCTTC.

The chain employs TRBV6-6 and TRBJ2-1; TRBD2 aligns across 10 bases. Germline loops: CDR1 MNHNY, CDR2 SVGAGI (reference sequence). Germline trimming cut 7 bases from V and 6 bases from J; bases unmatched to any gene: 6. The length of the CDR3 is 14 residues. CDR3 nucleotides: TGTGCCAGCATTCTAGCGGGAGCTGGCAATGAGCAGTTCTTC. This codes for CASILAGAGNEQFF.

The rearrangement uses TRBV6-6 and TRBJ2-5; 9 bases match TRBD1. V lost 6 bases to trimming and J lost 5 bases; unmatched junction nucleotides: 7. From germline, CDR1 is MNHNY and CDR2 SVGAGI (reference sequence). This CDR3 has 14 amino acids. CDR3 sequence: CASSRTGVGETQYF. The CDR3, as DNA: TGTGCCAGCAGCAGGACAGGGGTAGGGGAGACCCAGTACTTC.

The chain links TRBV18 to TRBJ2-5; 9 bases line up with TRBD1. The CDR3 runs 15 residues. CDR1 is KGHSH, CDR2 LQKENI, per germline. The V and J ends lost 2 bases and 5 bases, in that order; junction bases with no gene match: 6. The CDR3 DNA follows: TGTGCCAGCTCACCAGCCGGGACAGGGTACGAGACCCAGTACTTC. Translated, it gives CASSPAGTGYETQYF.

The table lists this clone with a few counts. V usage is TRBV13 and J usage is TRBJ2-3, with 15 bases identical to TRBD2. There are 17 residues in the CDR3. Trimming at V came to 5 bases and at J to 2 bases, leaving 5 bases not matched to a gene. CDR1 is PRHDT, CDR2 FYEKMQ, per germline (reference sequence). As DNA, the CDR3 is TGTGCCAGCAGCCCCTGGACTAGCGGGAGGGCCACAGATACGCAGTATTTT. Translation gives CASSPWTSGRATDTQYF.

The V and J genes are TRBV2 and TRBJ2-2, with a weak D call TRBD1 (6 bases). The CDR3 runs 13 residues. The V end lost 4 bases, the J end lost 6 bases, and 9 bases lay between the germline ends. Germline CDR1 reads SNHLY; CDR2 reads FYNNEI. The CDR3 is CASSGRGAGELFF. DNA of the CDR3: TGTGCCAGCAGTGGCAGGGGAGCCGGGGAGCTGTTTTTT.

About this clone itself: With a far larger clone one base away, a read error is the likely cause. The chain combines TRBV30 with TRBJ1-1; D unresolved. The CDR3 is 10 amino acids. Germline CDR1 reads GTSNPN; CDR2 reads SVGIG (reference sequence). In DNA, the CDR3 is TGTGCCTGGAGTCGGGTGGGAGCTTACTTT. The encoded protein is CAWSRVGAYF.

Note on this clone: A far larger clone is a single base away, which makes a read error likely. The rearrangement links TRBV30 to TRBJ1-2; no reliable D call. Trimming shortened V by 0 bases and J by 4 bases, and 12 bases separated the two germline ends. Germline V lookup: CDR1 GTSNPN, CDR2 SVGIG (reference sequence). CDR3 length: 14 residues. CDR3 protein: CAWSVGPSLYGYTF. The CDR3 nucleotides are TGTGCCTGGAGTGTCGGGCCTTCCCTCTATGGCTACACCTTC.

The chain carries TRBV7-9 and TRBJ2-2; tentatively, D is TRBD2 (6 bases). V was shortened by 1 base and J by 3 bases, with 15 bases between the two germline ends. This CDR3 has 17 amino acids. Germline V gene sequence: CDR1 SEHNR, CDR2 FQNEAQ (reference sequence). The CDR3 loop is CASSLGGRGYDTGELFF. The CDR3 region has the DNA TGTGCCAGCAGCTTAGGGGGACGGGGGTACGACACCGGGGAGCTGTTTTTT.

This chain's CDR3 is CASSLTSGTYEQYF. The CDR3 DNA is TGTGCCAGTAGCCTCACTAGCGGTACTTACGAGCAGTACTTC. The rearrangement uses TRBV19 and TRBJ2-7, with 8 bases fitting TRBD2. V dropped 6 bases and J dropped 4; count of bases not matched to a gene: 8. Per the germline V gene, CDR1 is LNHDA and CDR2 is SQIVND (reference sequence). The CDR3 extends over 14 amino acids.